Included here is one T cell receptor beta chain sequence, with context. The clone's antigen remains unknown. No base quality values were provided; no much bigger clone lies one nucleotide off. V drops 0 bases and J drops 10 bases, leaving 15 bases in between. The CDR3 numbers 13 residues from cysteine through phenylalanine. CDR3 DNA is the only sequence kept; it has 39 bases, read in frame from the first base. From a lookup of the germline V gene (reference sequence), CDR1 and CDR2 are DFQATT and SNEGSKA. The library was prepared using 5' RACE. These reads were obtained on an Illumina MiSeq. The raw public data were reprocessed by TCRdb itself: fastp quality trimming at Q25, MiXCR clonotype calling, in-frame beta chains only. Merged by CDR3 protein, the rows form single entries marked with the most common genes and DNA. Here the sample has about 67,000 distinct CDR3 sequences; about 17% occur a single time. 5.5% to 7% of the sample comes from the top ten.

This specimen belongs to a study of HIV-infected patients and healthy controls (dated 2014 in TCRdb). The sequenced sample was CD4+ T cells from blood. The chain couples TRBV20-1 to TRBJ1-1; the D gene cannot be resolved reliably. The source is a human donor in good health. The nucleotide sequence reads as follows: TGCAGTGCTAGAGATTCCCGACATCCAAGAGCTTTCTTT. Translated, this gives CSARDSRHPRAFF.